The T cell receptor (beta chain) under discussion was sequenced for a study of T-cell reconstitution after alpha-beta-depleted transplantation in children. Unique molecular identifiers were incorporated during preparation of the TCRbeta library. TCRdb analysed the PCR reads with MiXCR anew, one entry per CDR3 protein. The sample yields about 400,000 distinct CDR3 sequences, about a fifth seen once. The germline V gene encodes CDR1 DFQATT and CDR2 SNEGSKA (reference sequence). This CDR3 is built from 14 residues. The V gene end was trimmed by 3 bases and the J gene end by 6 bases; junction bases not matched to a gene: 8.

The specimen comprised PBMCs from the stem cell graft donor, sampled from the stem cell graft. The chain is built from TRBV20-1 and TRBJ2-1; 7 nucleotides agree with TRBD1. This receptor was obtained from a human donor who donated a stem cell graft to a child with acute myeloid leukemia. Written as DNA, the CDR3 is TGCAGTGCTAGTAGGGGGCCCCGGGGCAATGAGCAGTTCTTC. The encoded protein is CSASRGPRGNEQFF.